Following are 27 T cell receptor beta chains from one sample sequenced in a study of blood T cells in healthy people across ages. For the second PCR, which ran for about 6 to 11 cycles, a sample-barcoded 5' primer and a J-beta primer mix were used. Using its own MiXCR run on the 5' RACE reads, TCRdb lists one record per CDR3 protein. Among under 800,000 distinct CDR3 sequences listed, 20% to 25% were seen once. The material sequenced was blood. The receptors shown here come from a man in his 70s in good health.

This clonotype has only a few counts. The chain joins TRBV5-6 to TRBJ2-4, with 8 bases lining up with TRBD1. The ends lost 3 bases at V and 3 bases at J; junction bases unmatched: 2. This CDR3 is 14 amino acids long. Germline CDR1 and CDR2: SGHDT and YYEEEE. The chain's CDR3 is CASSYGQGKNIQYF. The CDR3 DNA reads TGTGCCAGCAGCTATGGACAGGGCAAAAACATTCAGTACTTC.

This clonotype was observed a few times. The chain has TRBV5-5 and TRBJ1-2, with D tentatively TRBD1 (5 bases). V lost 4 bases and J lost 1, with 17 bases in between. The CDR3 runs to 16 residues. Germline V gives CDR1 SGHKS, CDR2 YYEKEE (reference sequence). The CDR3 sequence is CASSPLIGGGNYGYTF. CDR3 sequence (DNA): TGTGCCAGCAGCCCCCTTATTGGTGGGGGTAACTATGGCTACACCTTC.

The chain recombines TRBV6-2 or TRBV6-3 with TRBJ2-5, with D perhaps matching TRBD1 (5 bases). The CDR3 totals 13 residues. The germline V and J ends were trimmed by 6 bases and 2 bases, with 10 bases remaining between them. The germline V gene has CDR1 MNHEY and CDR2 SVGEGT. The CDR3 region has the DNA TGTGCCAGCAGATCGACAGCTCAAGAGACCCAGTACTTC. This gives the protein CASRSTAQETQYF.

The chain couples TRBV6-1 to TRBJ1-3; possibly TRBD1 for D (5 bases). The CDR3 runs to 19 residues. CDR1 MNHNS and CDR2 SASEGT come from the germline V gene. Trimming stripped 6 bases from V and 0 bases from J, with 24 bases between. The CDR3 nucleotides are TGTGCCAGCAGCCCGGGAGAGGGGCCCGGCCCTCTCTCTGGAAACACCATATATTTT. Its translation: CASSPGEGPGPLSGNTIYF.

The chain joins TRBV7-9 to TRBJ2-7; 9 bases map to TRBD1. V lost 3 bases to trimming and J lost 4 bases; unmatched junction nucleotides: 4. This CDR3 region has 14 residues. Germline CDR1 and CDR2: SEHNR and FQNEAQ (reference sequence). The CDR3 loop is CASSFDRGWYEQYF. The CDR3 DNA reads as TGTGCCAGCAGCTTTGACAGGGGGTGGTACGAGCAGTACTTC.

The gene calls are TRBV18 and TRBJ2-1, with unresolved D. Trimming stripped 3 bases from V and 5 bases from J, with 8 bases between. The CDR3 has 13 amino acids. CDR1 and CDR2 from the germline V gene are KGHSH and LQKENI. The CDR3 loop is CASSPQRDNEQFF. DNA of the CDR3: TGTGCCAGCTCACCGCAACGGGACAATGAGCAGTTCTTC.

This clonotype was observed a few times. The CDR3 region has the DNA TGTGCCAGCAGTAAACGGGCAGGGGGCCAAGAGACCCAGTACTTC. Encoded protein: CASSKRAGGQETQYF. The genes are TRBV6-2 or TRBV6-3 and TRBJ2-5, with TRBD1 matching over 7 bases. This CDR3 contains 15 residues. Germline V gene data show CDR1 as MNHEY and CDR2 as SVGEGT. V gave up 5 bases and J gave up 1 base; unmatched junction bases: 7.

The J gene is TRBJ2-5, the V gene TRBV20-1, with TRBD1 matching 7 bases. V lost 7 bases, J lost 0 bases, and 8 bases stayed unmatched. The CDR3 has 14 amino acids. CDR1 and CDR2 (germline): DFQATT, SNEGSKA (reference sequence). This chain's CDR3 is CSGPPGTDQETQYF. Here the CDR3 DNA reads TGCAGTGGCCCCCCAGGGACAGACCAAGAGACCCAGTACTTC.

The V call is TRBV6-2 or TRBV6-3, the J call TRBJ2-5, with 7 bases that match TRBD1. This CDR3 spans 15 amino acids. V trimming: 11 bases; J trimming: 2 bases; junction bases outside the gene matches: 14. CDR1 and CDR2 (germline): MNHEY, SVGEGT. CDR3 amino acids: CAASSGQSYQETQYF. CDR3 bases: TGTGCCGCATCCTCGGGACAGTCCTATCAAGAGACCCAGTACTTC.

The chain links TRBV6-5 to TRBJ1-2; tentative D call: TRBD1 (6 bases). Germline V lookup: CDR1 MNHEY, CDR2 SVGAGI. Trimming shortened V by 0 bases and J by 4 bases, and 6 bases separated the two germline ends. This CDR3 has 13 amino acids. Here the CDR3 reads CASSYSTGYGYTF. The CDR3 nucleotides read TGTGCCAGCAGTTACTCGACAGGCTATGGCTACACCTTC.

The chain has TRBV5-1 and TRBJ2-6; TRBD2 matches 8 bases. CDR3 length equals 17 residues. The V gene end was trimmed by 4 bases and the J gene end by 4 bases; junction bases not matched to a gene: 10. Germline-derived CDR1 and CDR2 are SGHRS and YFSETQ. This CDR3 reads CASSPGGPTAGANVLTF. The CDR3 DNA sequence: TGCGCCAGCAGCCCGGGAGGGCCGACAGCAGGGGCCAACGTCCTGACTTTC. Full variable domain (missing parts from reference TRBV5-1 and TRBJ2-6): KAGVTQTPRYLIKTRGQQVTLSCSPISGHRSVSWYQQTPGQGLQFLFEYFSETQRNKGNFPGRFSGRQFSNSRSEMNVSTLELGDSALYLCASSPGGPTAGANVLTFGAGSRLTVL.

CDR3 DNA: TGCAGTGCTAGAGAGAGCGGGACGAGCACAGATACGCAGTATTTT. Protein: CSARESGTSTDTQYF. This chain joins TRBV20-1 and TRBJ2-3, with TRBD2 identical over 7 bases. The CDR3 runs 15 residues. Trimming took 0 bases from V and 0 from J; bases not matched to a gene: 3. CDR1 and CDR2 from the germline V gene are DFQATT and SNEGSKA (reference sequence).

This clonotype was counted between two and nine times. J is TRBJ2-2 and V is TRBV6-5, with 7 bases aligning to TRBD1. With 1 base clipped from V and 4 bases from J, the junction kept 6 bases outside the gene matches. The CDR3 sequence is 16 residues long. Germline lookup yields CDR1 MNHEY and CDR2 SVGAGI. CDR3 residues: CASSYYRGRGTGELFF. DNA of the CDR3: TGTGCCAGCAGTTACTATAGGGGGCGCGGCACCGGGGAGCTGTTTTTT.

The rearrangement uses TRBV7-2 and TRBJ2-5, with 15 bases fitting TRBD2. The last part of the DNA fits TRBJ2-1 better; the J call may be wrong. CDR1 is SGHTA and CDR2 is FQGNSA in the germline V gene. This CDR3 region has 16 residues. CDR3 sequence (DNA): TGTGCCAGCAGCTTAAGGACTAGCGGGAGGGCGAGAGAGCAGTTCTTC. Protein product: CASSLRTSGRAREQFF.

The chain employs TRBV7-2 and TRBJ2-3; D remains unclear. The V and J ends lost 1 base and 2 bases respectively, with 7 bases between them. CDR3 length equals 14 residues. Germline values: CDR1 SGHTA, CDR2 FQGNSA. CDR3 protein: CASSLGIPTDTQYF. CDR3 bases: TGTGCCAGCAGCTTAGGTATCCCCACAGATACGCAGTATTTT.

This chain connects TRBV6-6 to TRBJ2-5; 10 bases match TRBD2. With V trimmed by 4 bases and J by 2 bases, 7 bases remained unmatched. CDR1 MNHNY and CDR2 SVGAGI come from the germline V gene (reference sequence). This CDR3 is 16 amino acids long. CDR3 residues: CASSSFLAGEQETQYF. DNA of the CDR3: TGTGCCAGCAGTTCCTTTCTAGCGGGGGAACAAGAGACCCAGTACTTC.

V and J are TRBV11-2 and TRBJ2-7, with D uncertain. V lost 8 bases and J 0 bases, leaving 5 bases between the germline ends. Germline values: CDR1 SGHAT, CDR2 FQNNGV. This CDR3 spans 11 amino acids. The CDR3 DNA follows: TGTGCCAGCGGCCCCTCCTACGAGCAGTACTTC. This translates into CASGPSYEQYF.

The rearrangement links TRBV4-1 to TRBJ1-3; no reliable D call. Germline V lookup: CDR1 MGHRA, CDR2 YSYEKL. Trimming pared 1 base from V and 4 bases from J, leaving 11 bases between. This CDR3 contains 15 residues. In DNA, the CDR3 is TGCGCCAGCAGCCAAGGCCTGGCAGGAGGAAACACCATATATTTT. This codes for CASSQGLAGGNTIYF.

V and J are TRBV10-3 and TRBJ2-5; maybe TRBD1 (6 bases). The germline gives CDR1 ENHRY, CDR2 SYGVKD. V was clipped by 7 bases and J by 5 bases, with 14 bases between them. The CDR3 has 13 amino acids. The CDR3 spells CAITGATHETQYF. The CDR3 nucleotides are TGTGCCATCACAGGGGCTACCCACGAGACCCAGTACTTC.

This clonotype was detected a few times. Mismatch with germline at one junction end may stem from a read error. This chain uses TRBV20-1 with TRBJ2-4, with 12 bases aligning to TRBD2. This CDR3 contains 12 residues. The germline V gene encodes CDR1 DFQATT and CDR2 SNEGSKA (reference sequence). The CDR3 nucleotides are TGCAGTGCTAGACAGACTAGCGGGAGAGTTGGCTTC. Protein product: CSARQTSGRVGF.

The chain joins TRBV4-1 to TRBJ2-1, with unresolved D. The V end was cut by 0 bases, the J end by 3 bases, with 12 bases between. Looked up from germline, CDR1 is MGHRA and CDR2 is YSYEKL. The CDR3 covers 16 residues. The CDR3 loop is CASSQDNQYLYNEQFF. The CDR3 DNA sequence: TGCGCCAGCAGCCAAGATAACCAGTACCTCTACAATGAGCAGTTCTTC.

This clonotype was detected only a few times. This sequence joins TRBV10-3 and TRBJ2-3, with a tentative D call TRBD2 (5 bases). Per the germline V gene, CDR1 is ENHRY and CDR2 is SYGVKD. The CDR3 runs to 13 residues. V was shortened by 4 bases and J by 3 bases, with 8 bases between the two germline ends. For the CDR3, the DNA is TGTGCCATCAGTGCCGGGATGACAGATACGCAGTATTTT. This translates into CAISAGMTDTQYF.

This clonotype was found many times. This sequence joins TRBV29-1 and TRBJ2-1; the D call may be TRBD1 or TRBD2 (6 bases each). The CDR3 is 16 amino acids. The germline gives CDR1 SQVTM, CDR2 ANQGSEA. V lost 3 bases and J 0 bases, leaving 15 bases between the germline ends. For the CDR3, the DNA is TGCAGCGTTGAGGGGGGCACGACGGGCTCCTACAATGAGCAGTTCTTC. Its protein product is CSVEGGTTGSYNEQFF.

The V and J genes are TRBV6-1 and TRBJ2-1; 9 bases are shared with TRBD2. The J call is in doubt because the DNA end fits TRBJ2-7 better. The CDR3 spans 15 residues. Germline CDR1 MNHNS, CDR2 SASEGT. Here the CDR3 DNA reads TGTGCCAGCAGTGGTAAGGTAGCGGGGGCCTACGAGCAGTACTTC. Residues: CASSGKVAGAYEQYF.

At least ten counts were recorded for this clonotype. This chain links TRBV29-1 with TRBJ2-7, with a tentative D call TRBD1 (5 bases). V lost 4 bases and J 2 bases, leaving 9 bases between the germline ends. The CDR3 contains 12 residues. Germline V CDR1 and CDR2: SQVTM, ANQGSEA. The CDR3, as DNA: TGCAGCGTTGCTAGGGGAACCTACGAGCAGTACTTC. It specifies CSVARGTYEQYF.

This chain links TRBV7-2 with TRBJ2-7; TRBD1 aligns across 9 bases. The junction had 7 bases not matched to a gene; V was cut back by 4 bases and J by 3 bases. The germline CDR1 and CDR2 sequences are SGHTA and FQGNSA. This CDR3 is 15 amino acids long. The CDR3 coding sequence is TGTGCCAGCAGCTACCCCGGGACAGGGAACTACGAGCAGTACTTC. It translates to CASSYPGTGNYEQYF.

The genes are TRBV19 and TRBJ2-7; no reliable D call. The last part of the DNA fits TRBJ2-1 better; the J call may be wrong. This CDR3 comprises 17 residues. Per the germline V gene, CDR1 is LNHDA and CDR2 is SQIVND (reference sequence). This CDR3 is CASSIDQGREPYNEQFF. CDR3 nucleotides: TGTGCCAGTAGTATAGATCAAGGCAGAGAACCATACAATGAGCAGTTCTTC.